Listed below are T cell receptor beta chains from one sample, sequenced in a study of cytomegalovirus exposure and HLA in healthy donors. TCRdb's copy holds only in-frame clones and misses some; the assay was immunoSEQ multiplex PCR. Of more than 40,000 clones detected, approximately 81% appear once; the ten largest clones hold approximately 2.8%. The specimen sequenced was PBMCs. The receptor source for this set is a man aged 50 or older in good health and CMV-seronegative. The CDR3 runs from the conserved cysteine through the conserved F or W. D genes are given only for firm matches. The size of a clone is reported for some rows only, either as once, few or many, or as a class for expanded clones.

d_call j_call v_call clone_size cdr3_nt cdr3_aa
. TRBJ1-1 TRBV5-1 . TGCGCCAGCAGCTTGGCCGGTGGGGGCTTGAACACTGAAGCTTTCTTT CASSLAGGGLNTEAFF
. TRBJ2-6 TRBV4-2 few TGTGCCAGCAGCCGCAGACAGGCGGGGGATTACTCTGGGGCCAACGTCCTGACTTTC CASSRRQAGDYSGANVLTF
TRBD1 TRBJ1-6 TRBV7-9 once TGTGCCAGCAGCCGAGACAGGGCTGATTCACCCCTCCACTTT CASSRDRADSPLHF
. TRBJ2-7 TRBV27 . TGTGCCAGCAGCGGGGACAACTCCTACGAGCAGTACTTC CASSGDNSYEQYF
. TRBJ2-7 TRBV21-1 . TGTGCCAGCAGCTCTACGGGAGGCAGGTTCTACGAGCAGTACTTC CASSSTGGRFYEQYF
. TRBJ1-5 TRBV6-5 . TGTGCCAGCAGTTCGGGGAATCAGCCCCAGCATTTT CASSSGNQPQHF
. TRBJ1-2 TRBV7-9 . TGTGCCAGCAGCTGGCAGGTCAACTCCGGCTACACCTTC CASSWQVNSGYTF
TRBD2 TRBJ2-7 TRBV2 . TGTGCCAGCAGTGGGGAGCGGGGGGTCTACGAGCAGTACTTC CASSGERGVYEQYF
. TRBJ1-4 TRBV5-5 once TGTGCCAGCAGCCCTGGTGTGGCAGGGGTTGGTGTTGCAACTAATGAAAAACTGTTTTTT CASSPGVAGVGVATNEKLFF
TRBD2 TRBJ2-5 TRBV15 . TGTGCCACCAGCAGAGATGTAGTAGCGGGGAGACAAAACCAAGAGACCCAGTACTTC CATSRDVVAGRQNQETQYF
. TRBJ2-7 TRBV6-1 . TGTGCCAGCGCCCGCGAGACAGGAGCCTACGAGCAGTACTTC CASARETGAYEQYF
. TRBJ2-6 TRBV7-9 . TGTGCCAGCAGCCCGGGTTTCTCTGGGGCCAACGTCCTGACTTTC CASSPGFSGANVLTF
. TRBJ2-5 TRBV28 . TGTGCCAGCAGTTTTGGAGGAGTTGAGACCCAGTACTTC CASSFGGVETQYF
TRBD2 TRBJ2-5 TRBV15 . TGTGCCACCAGCAGCCCATCCGTAGCGGGGGTGTACCAAGAGACCCAGTACTTC CATSSPSVAGVYQETQYF
. TRBJ1-4 TRBV6-5 . TGTGCCAGCAGTTCCCCGGACAGTCCAACTAATGAAAAACTGTTTTTT CASSSPDSPTNEKLFF
. TRBJ2-2 TRBV29-1 . TGCAGCGTCCTAAACACGACAGGATACACCGGGGAGCTGTTTTTT CSVLNTTGYTGELFF
TRBD1 TRBJ1-5 TRBV4-1 . TGCGCCAGCAGCCAAACTACAGGGGGCGAACAGCCCCAGCATTTT CASSQTTGGEQPQHF
TRBD2 TRBJ2-3 TRBV5-5 . TGTGCCAGCAGCTTGCTCGCGGGGGGATTACAAGATACGCAGTATTTT CASSLLAGGLQDTQYF
TRBD2 TRBJ2-5 TRBV7-2 once TGTGCCAGCAGCCCCGAAGCGGGAGGGATCCAAGAGACCCAGTACTTC CASSPEAGGIQETQYF
TRBD1 TRBJ1-1 TRBV5-1 . TGCGCCAGCAGCCGCGGGACAGGGCTTTCTGAAGCTTTCTTT CASSRGTGLSEAFF
. TRBJ2-1 TRBV7-9 . TGTGCCAGCGTGGGGCTCACCGGCCTCAATGAGCAGTTCTTC CASVGLTGLNEQFF
. TRBJ2-7 TRBV6-1 . TGTGCCATTTCCGGGTCCTATACCTACGAGCAGTACTTC CAISGSYTYEQYF
. TRBJ2-4 TRBV2 . TGTGCCAGCAGTGAATGGGTGGGCCAAAACATTCAGTACTTC CASSEWVGQNIQYF
TRBD2 TRBJ2-3 TRBV10-3 . TGTGCCATCAGTGAGAGCGGGGCGACTAGCACAGATACGCAGTATTTT CAISESGATSTDTQYF
TRBD1 TRBJ2-1 TRBV27 . TGTGCCAGCAGTTTATCCGGGACAGGGCACAATGAGCAGTTCTTC CASSLSGTGHNEQFF
. TRBJ1-2 TRBV9 . TGTGCCAGCAGCGTAGGGGAGGGGCCGTACTATGGCTACACCTTC CASSVGEGPYYGYTF
. TRBJ2-3 TRBV25-1 . TGTGCCAGCAGTAACCCGGCGGCTAGCACAGATACGCAGTATTTT CASSNPAASTDTQYF
. TRBJ2-7 TRBV28 . TGTGCCAGCAGTTTATTCGGGGACGAGCAGTACTTC CASSLFGDEQYF
. TRBJ2-6 TRBV18 . TGTGCCAGCTCACAACAGGGTTCTGGGGCCAACGTCCTGACTTTC CASSQQGSGANVLTF